Following are 15 T cell receptor beta chains from one sample sequenced in a study of T cells after yellow fever vaccination. MiXCR, applied by TCRdb to the 5' RACE reads, yields one record per CDR3 protein. The data show about 140,000 distinct CDR3 sequences, 7.7% seen once. This specimen was CD4+ T cells sorted from PBMCs, taken 5 days after the yellow fever booster vaccination. Source of these receptors: a man aged 25 to 40 who received the YFV17D yellow fever vaccine.

This clonotype has ten or more counts. This chain joins TRBV9 and TRBJ2-3; tentative D call: TRBD2 (6 bases). V gave up 1 base and J gave up 2 bases, with 11 bases separating them. The CDR3 consists of 15 residues. Germline CDR1 reads SGDLS; CDR2 reads YYNGEE. The CDR3 DNA reads as TGTGCCAGCAGCGTAATTGGGGGGTACACAGATACGCAGTATTTT. It specifies CASSVIGGYTDTQYF.

Ten or more counts support this clonotype. The rearrangement joins TRBV5-5 to TRBJ2-1; D ambiguous. CDR1 is SGHKS, CDR2 YYEKEE, per germline (reference sequence). The CDR3 covers 14 residues. Trimming shortened V by 4 bases and J by 3 bases, and 11 bases separated the two germline ends. CDR3 in DNA: TGTGCCAGCAGCACGGACCCAGTCTACAATGAGCAGTTCTTC. Its translation: CASSTDPVYNEQFF.

The table lists this clonotype with a few counts. The chain carries TRBV18 and TRBJ2-3; 9 bases fit TRBD2. With V trimmed by 3 bases and J by 1 base, 11 bases remained unmatched. The CDR3 loop spans 18 amino acids. Germline values: CDR1 KGHSH, CDR2 LQKENI. CDR3 sequence reads: CASSPRTPSGIRTDTQYF. The CDR3 DNA reads TGTGCCAGCTCACCGCGGACTCCTAGCGGGATTCGCACAGATACGCAGTATTTT.

This clonotype was recorded at least ten times. The rearrangement joins TRBV10-3 to TRBJ2-7; 9 positions agree with TRBD1. The junction had 8 bases not matched to a gene; V was cut back by 6 bases and J by 2 bases. CDR1 and CDR2 (germline): ENHRY, SYGVKD. CDR3 length equals 15 residues. The CDR3: CAIRRGQGETYEQYF. The DNA for the CDR3 is TGTGCCATCAGAAGGGGACAGGGAGAAACCTACGAGCAGTACTTC.

There are many counts of this clonotype. J is TRBJ2-3 and V is TRBV7-2, with D possibly matching TRBD2 (6 bases). Germline-derived CDR1 and CDR2 are SGHTA and FQGNSA. V shed 7 bases and J shed 3 bases, with 11 bases lying between them. This CDR3 comprises 13 residues. The CDR3 is CASNGGITDTQYF. The CDR3 DNA is TGTGCCAGCAACGGCGGGATTACAGATACGCAGTATTTT.

This clonotype was detected ten times or more. The V gene is TRBV11-2, the J gene TRBJ2-7, with 8 bases fitting TRBD2. The CDR3 has 14 amino acids. With V trimmed by 3 bases and J by 6 bases, 7 bases remained unmatched. Germline V gene data show CDR1 as SGHAT and CDR2 as FQNNGV. The CDR3 loop is CASSFAGGGVEQYF. CDR3 sequence (DNA): TGTGCCAGCAGCTTTGCGGGAGGTGGTGTCGAGCAGTACTTC.

There are many counts of this clonotype. The chain links TRBV11-1 to TRBJ2-1, with TRBD2 identical over 13 bases. Germline V lookup: CDR1 SGHAT, CDR2 FQDESV (reference sequence). The J segment lost 0 bases and the V segment lost 5 bases, leaving 10 bases of the junction unmatched. This CDR3 comprises 19 residues. In DNA, the CDR3 is TGTGCCAGCAGCACGCCGGGACTAGCGGGACAGAGCTCCTACAATGAGCAGTTCTTC. It is translated as CASSTPGLAGQSSYNEQFF.

This clonotype has a count of ten or more. The chain links TRBV14 to TRBJ2-7; 10 nucleotides agree with TRBD2. The trim removed 1 base at V and 5 bases at J, leaving 5 bases unmatched. This CDR3 has 15 amino acids. Per germline, CDR1 SGHDN and CDR2 FVKESK. This CDR3 is CASSQGLAGVNEQYF. For the CDR3, the DNA is TGTGCCAGCAGCCAAGGGCTAGCGGGAGTCAACGAGCAGTACTTC.

In this sample, this clonotype turned up many times. A junction boundary mismatches the germline segment, possibly from a read error. The chain has TRBV5-1 and TRBJ1-2; TRBD1 agrees at 10 bases. The CDR3 has 14 amino acids. Germline CDR1 and CDR2: SGHRS and YFSETQ. CDR3 sequence (DNA): TGCGCCAGCAGGTTCGGGACAGGGGACTACGGCTACACCTTC. This gives the protein CASRFGTGDYGYTF. Filled out from reference TRBV5-1 and TRBJ1-2, the complete variable domain reads KAGVTQTPRYLIKTRGQQVTLSCSPISGHRSVSWYQQTPGQGLQFLFEYFSETQRNKGNFPGRFSGRQFSNSRSEMNVSTLELGDSALYLCASRFGTGDYGYTFGSGTRLTVV.

This chain connects TRBV29-1 to TRBJ2-1; D tentatively fits TRBD1 or TRBD2 (5 bases each). V was cut by 7 bases and J by 8 bases, with 15 bases left in between. Germline values: CDR1 SQVTM, CDR2 ANQGSEA. The CDR3 spans 12 residues. In DNA, the CDR3 is TGCAGCGCCGGGCGAGGGACGGATGAGCAGTTCTTC. This gives the protein CSAGRGTDEQFF.

This clonotype was recorded many times. V and J are TRBV18 and TRBJ2-1; no firm D call. CDR3 length equals 16 residues. Germline V gene data show CDR1 as KGHSH and CDR2 as LQKENI. Trimming took 2 bases from V and 0 from J, leaving 11 bases between them. CDR3 region: CASSPKGSGSYNEQFF. The CDR3 coding sequence is TGTGCCAGCTCACCAAAAGGGTCCGGCTCCTACAATGAGCAGTTCTTC. The complete variable domain, with remaining parts taken from reference TRBV18 and TRBJ2-1, reads NAGVMQNPRHLVRRRGQEARLRCSPMKGHSHVYWYRQLPEEGLKFMVYLQKENIIDESGMPKERFSAEFPKEGPSILRIQQVVRGDSAAYFCASSPKGSGSYNEQFFGPGTRLTVL.

In its sample, this clonotype was seen many times. This sequence joins TRBV3-1 and TRBJ2-1; 10 bases line up with TRBD2. Germline trimming cut 3 bases from V and 6 bases from J; bases unmatched to any gene: 5. CDR3 length equals 15 residues. The germline V gene has CDR1 LGHDT and CDR2 YNNKEL (reference sequence). The CDR3 DNA reads TGTGCCAGCAGCCAGGCCGGACTAGCGGCCAATGAGCAGTTCTTC. Encoded protein: CASSQAGLAANEQFF.

A note on this clonotype: A much larger clone lies a single base off, so this may be a read error. V and J are TRBV20-1 and TRBJ1-3; maybe TRBD1 (6 bases). CDR3 length: 13 amino acids. Trimming stripped 6 bases from V and 0 bases from J, with 9 bases between. Germline loops: CDR1 DFQATT, CDR2 SNEGSKA (reference sequence). This CDR3 is CSARGISGNTIYF. The CDR3 region has the DNA TGCAGTGCCAGGGGCATCTCTGGAAACACCATATATTTT.

This clonotype has a handful of counts. V gene TRBV7-2 combines with J gene TRBJ2-1, with no clear D. CDR1 is SGHTA, CDR2 FQGNSA, per germline. The CDR3 is 14 residues long. Trimming shortened V by 2 bases and J by 3 bases, and 8 bases separated the two germline ends. Here the CDR3 DNA reads TGTGCCAGCAGCTTAAAAGTACTCTACAATGAGCAGTTCTTC. Its translation: CASSLKVLYNEQFF.

This clonotype was observed at least ten times. J is TRBJ2-6 and V is TRBV30, with unresolved D. V dropped 0 bases and J dropped 3 bases, with 15 bases sitting between them. From germline, CDR1 is GTSNPN and CDR2 SVGIG (reference sequence). This CDR3 is 17 amino acids long. The CDR3 is CAWSVLQLVLGANVLTF. The CDR3 nucleotides read TGTGCCTGGAGTGTACTCCAGCTAGTTCTTGGGGCCAACGTCCTGACTTTC.